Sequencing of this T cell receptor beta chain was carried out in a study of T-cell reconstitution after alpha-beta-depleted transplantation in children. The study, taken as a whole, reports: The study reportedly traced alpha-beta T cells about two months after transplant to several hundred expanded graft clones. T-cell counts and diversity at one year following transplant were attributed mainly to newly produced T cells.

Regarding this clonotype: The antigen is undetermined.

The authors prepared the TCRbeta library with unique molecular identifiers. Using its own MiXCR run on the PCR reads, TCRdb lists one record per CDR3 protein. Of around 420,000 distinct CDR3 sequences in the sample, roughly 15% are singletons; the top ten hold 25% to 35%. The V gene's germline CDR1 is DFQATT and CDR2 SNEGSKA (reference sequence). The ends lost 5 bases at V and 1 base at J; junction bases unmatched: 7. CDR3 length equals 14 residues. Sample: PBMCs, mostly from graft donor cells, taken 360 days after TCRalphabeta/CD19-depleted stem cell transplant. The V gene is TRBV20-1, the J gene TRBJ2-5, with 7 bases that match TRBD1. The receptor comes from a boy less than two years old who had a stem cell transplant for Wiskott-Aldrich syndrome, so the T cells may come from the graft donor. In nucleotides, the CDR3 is TGCAGTGCTGGCAAGGGACAGCTCCAAGAGACCCAGTACTTC. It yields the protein CSAGKGQLQETQYF.